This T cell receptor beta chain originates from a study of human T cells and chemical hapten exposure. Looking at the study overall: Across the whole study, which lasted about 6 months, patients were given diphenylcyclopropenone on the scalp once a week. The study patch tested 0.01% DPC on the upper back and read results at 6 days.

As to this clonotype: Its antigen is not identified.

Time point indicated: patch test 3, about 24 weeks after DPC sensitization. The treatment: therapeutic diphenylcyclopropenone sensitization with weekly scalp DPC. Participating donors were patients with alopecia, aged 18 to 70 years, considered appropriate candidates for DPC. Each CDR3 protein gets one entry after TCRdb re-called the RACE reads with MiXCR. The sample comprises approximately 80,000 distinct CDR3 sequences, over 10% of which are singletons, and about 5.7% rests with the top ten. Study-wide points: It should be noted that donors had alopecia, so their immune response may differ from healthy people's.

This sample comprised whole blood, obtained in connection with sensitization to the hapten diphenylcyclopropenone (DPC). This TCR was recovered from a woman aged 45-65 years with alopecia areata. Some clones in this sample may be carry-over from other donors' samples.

The CDR3 here is CASRVRETLNEQFF. The DNA of the CDR3 is TGTGCCAGCCGAGTCCGGGAGACTCTCAATGAGCAGTTCTTC. V is TRBV7-9 and J is TRBJ2-1; weak D call: TRBD2 (6 bases). CDR1 is SEHNR, CDR2 FQNEAQ, per germline (reference sequence). The CDR3 extends over 14 amino acids. V was cut by 8 bases and J by 6 bases, with 17 bases left in between.